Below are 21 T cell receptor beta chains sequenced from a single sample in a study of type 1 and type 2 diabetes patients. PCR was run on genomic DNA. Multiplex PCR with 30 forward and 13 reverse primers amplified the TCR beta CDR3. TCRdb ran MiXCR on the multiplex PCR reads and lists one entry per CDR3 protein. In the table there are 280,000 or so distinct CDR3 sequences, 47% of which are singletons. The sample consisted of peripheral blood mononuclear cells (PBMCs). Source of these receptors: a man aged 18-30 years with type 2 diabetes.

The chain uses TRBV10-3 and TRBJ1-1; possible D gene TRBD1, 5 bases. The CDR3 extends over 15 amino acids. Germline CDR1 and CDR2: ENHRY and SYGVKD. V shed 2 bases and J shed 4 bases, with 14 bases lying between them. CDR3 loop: CAISEPKTGSTEAFF. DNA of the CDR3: TGTGCCATCAGTGAGCCCAAAACAGGCTCCACTGAAGCTTTCTTT.

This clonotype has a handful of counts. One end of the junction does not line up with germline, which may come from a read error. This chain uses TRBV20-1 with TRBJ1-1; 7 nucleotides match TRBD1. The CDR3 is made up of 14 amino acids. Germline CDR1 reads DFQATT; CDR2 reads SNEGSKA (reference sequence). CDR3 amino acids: CGAERKGAVTEAFF. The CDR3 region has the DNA TGCGGTGCGGAAAGGAAGGGGGCGGTCACTGAAGCTTTCTTT.

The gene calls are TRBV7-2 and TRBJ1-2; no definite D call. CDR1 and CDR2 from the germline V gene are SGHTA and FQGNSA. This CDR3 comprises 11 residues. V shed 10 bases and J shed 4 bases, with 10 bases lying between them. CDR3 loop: CAIITIYGYTF. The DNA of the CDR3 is TGTGCCATCATTACTATCTATGGCTACACCTTC.

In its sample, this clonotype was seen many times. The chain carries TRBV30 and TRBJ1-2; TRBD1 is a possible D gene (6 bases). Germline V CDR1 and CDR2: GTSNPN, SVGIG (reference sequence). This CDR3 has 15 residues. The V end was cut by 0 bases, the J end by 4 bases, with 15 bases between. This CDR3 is CAWSVLQGGGYGYTF. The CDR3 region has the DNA TGTGCCTGGAGTGTACTACAGGGAGGGGGCTATGGCTACACCTTC.

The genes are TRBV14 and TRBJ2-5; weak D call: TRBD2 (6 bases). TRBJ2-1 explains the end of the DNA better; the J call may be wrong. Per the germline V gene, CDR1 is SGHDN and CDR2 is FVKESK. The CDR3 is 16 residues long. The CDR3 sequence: CASSRAVGEAGYEQFF. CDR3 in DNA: TGTGCCAGCAGCCGGGCTGTGGGAGAGGCGGGGTATGAGCAGTTCTTC.

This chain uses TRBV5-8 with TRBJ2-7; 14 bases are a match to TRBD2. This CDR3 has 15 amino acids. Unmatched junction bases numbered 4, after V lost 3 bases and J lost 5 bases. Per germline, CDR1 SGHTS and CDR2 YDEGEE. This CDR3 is CASSWGLAGENEQYF. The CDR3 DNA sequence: TGTGCCAGCAGCTGGGGACTAGCGGGGGAAAACGAGCAGTACTTC.

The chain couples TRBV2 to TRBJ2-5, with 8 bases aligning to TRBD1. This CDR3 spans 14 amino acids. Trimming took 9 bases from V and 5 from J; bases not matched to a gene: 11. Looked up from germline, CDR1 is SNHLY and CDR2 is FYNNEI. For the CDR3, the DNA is TGTGCCAGTCGGGCAGGGGGCTTGGGTGAGACCCAGTACTTC. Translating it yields CASRAGGLGETQYF.

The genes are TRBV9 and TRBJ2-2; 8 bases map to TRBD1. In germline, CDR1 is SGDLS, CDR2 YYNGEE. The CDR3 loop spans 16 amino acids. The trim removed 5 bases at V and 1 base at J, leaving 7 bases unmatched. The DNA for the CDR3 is TGTGCCAGCAGACTTGGGGGGACAGGGAACACCGGGGAGCTGTTTTTT. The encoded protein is CASRLGGTGNTGELFF.

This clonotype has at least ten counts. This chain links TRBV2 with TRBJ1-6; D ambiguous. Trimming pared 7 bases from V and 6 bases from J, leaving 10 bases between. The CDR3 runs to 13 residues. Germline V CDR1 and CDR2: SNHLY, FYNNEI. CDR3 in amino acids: CASNSQLNSPLHF. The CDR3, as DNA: TGTGCCAGCAATTCTCAGCTTAATTCACCCCTCCACTTT.

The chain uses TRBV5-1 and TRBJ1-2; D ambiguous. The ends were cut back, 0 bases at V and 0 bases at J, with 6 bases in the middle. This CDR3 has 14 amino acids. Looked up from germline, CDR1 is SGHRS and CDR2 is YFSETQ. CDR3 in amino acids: CASSLESANYGYTF. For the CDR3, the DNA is TGCGCCAGCAGCTTGGAGTCAGCTAACTATGGCTACACCTTC.

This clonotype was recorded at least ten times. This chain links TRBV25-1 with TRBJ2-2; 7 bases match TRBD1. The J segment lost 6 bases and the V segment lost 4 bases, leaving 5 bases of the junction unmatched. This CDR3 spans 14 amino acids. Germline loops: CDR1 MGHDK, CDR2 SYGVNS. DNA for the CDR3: TGTGCCAGCAGTGTTGGACAGGTATCCGGGGAGCTGTTTTTT. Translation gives CASSVGQVSGELFF. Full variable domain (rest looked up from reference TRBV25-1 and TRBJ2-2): EADIYQTPRYLVIGTGKKITLECSQTMGHDKMYWYQQDPGMELHLIHYSYGVNSTEKGDLSSESTVSRIRTEHFPLTLESARPSHTSQYLCASSVGQVSGELFFGEGSRLTVL.

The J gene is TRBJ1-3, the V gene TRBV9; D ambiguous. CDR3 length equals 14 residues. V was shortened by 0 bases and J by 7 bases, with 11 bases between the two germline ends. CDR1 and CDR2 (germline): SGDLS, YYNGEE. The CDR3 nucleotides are TGTGCCAGCAGCGTAGGGTGGGCGGAGAACACCATATATTTT. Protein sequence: CASSVGWAENTIYF.

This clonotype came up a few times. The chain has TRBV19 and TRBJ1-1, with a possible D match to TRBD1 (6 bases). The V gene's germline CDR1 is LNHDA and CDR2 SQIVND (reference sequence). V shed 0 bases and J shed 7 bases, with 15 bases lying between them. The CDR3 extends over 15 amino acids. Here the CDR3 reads CASSIDRLGGDEAFF. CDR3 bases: TGTGCCAGTAGTATAGATCGACTTGGGGGCGATGAAGCTTTCTTT.

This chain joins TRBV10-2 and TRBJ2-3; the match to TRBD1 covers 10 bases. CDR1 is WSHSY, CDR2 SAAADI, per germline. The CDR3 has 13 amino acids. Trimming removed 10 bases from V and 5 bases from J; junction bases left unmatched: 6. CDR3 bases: TGCGCCACAGACAGGGGGCTTATAGATACGCAGTATTTT. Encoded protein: CATDRGLIDTQYF.

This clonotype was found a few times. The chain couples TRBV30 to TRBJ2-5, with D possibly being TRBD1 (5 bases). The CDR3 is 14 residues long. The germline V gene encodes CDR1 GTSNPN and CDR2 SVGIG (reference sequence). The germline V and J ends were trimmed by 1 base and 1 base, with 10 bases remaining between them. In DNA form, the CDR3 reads TGTGCCTGGAGTGCGACAGAGAGCCAAGAGACCCAGTACTTC. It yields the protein CAWSATESQETQYF.

The CDR3 spells CATSDLVRDSTWGSPLHF. The CDR3 DNA reads as TGTGCCACCAGTGATTTGGTCCGGGACTCGACCTGGGGTTCACCCCTCCACTTT. This chain joins TRBV24-1 and TRBJ1-6, with TRBD1 as a possible D gene (5 bases). V was trimmed by 0 bases and J by 9 bases, leaving 20 bases between them. CDR1 and CDR2 from the germline V gene are KGHDR and SFDVKD. The CDR3 spans 18 residues.

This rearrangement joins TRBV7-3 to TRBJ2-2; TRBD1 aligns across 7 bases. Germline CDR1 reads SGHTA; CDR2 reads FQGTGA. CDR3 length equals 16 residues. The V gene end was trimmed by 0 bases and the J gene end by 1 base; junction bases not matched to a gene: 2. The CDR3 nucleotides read TGTGCCAGCAGCTTAACCCGGACAGGGAACACCGGGGAGCTGTTTTTT. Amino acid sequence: CASSLTRTGNTGELFF.

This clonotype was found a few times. The CDR3 DNA is TGTGCCAGCAGCAGGGGGAACTCCTACGAGCAGTACTTC. It is translated as CASSRGNSYEQYF. The chain joins TRBV9 to TRBJ2-7, with D perhaps matching TRBD1 (6 bases). Germline CDR1 is SGDLS and CDR2 is YYNGEE. Trimming stripped 4 bases from V and 0 bases from J, with 8 bases between. The CDR3 totals 13 residues.

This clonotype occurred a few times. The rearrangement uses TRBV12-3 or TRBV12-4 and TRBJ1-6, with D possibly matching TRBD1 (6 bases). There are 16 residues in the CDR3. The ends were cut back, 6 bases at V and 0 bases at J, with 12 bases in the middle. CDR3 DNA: TGTGCCAGCAGGCAGGACAGCAGCTCCTATAATTCACCCCTCCACTTT. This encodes CASRQDSSSYNSPLHF.

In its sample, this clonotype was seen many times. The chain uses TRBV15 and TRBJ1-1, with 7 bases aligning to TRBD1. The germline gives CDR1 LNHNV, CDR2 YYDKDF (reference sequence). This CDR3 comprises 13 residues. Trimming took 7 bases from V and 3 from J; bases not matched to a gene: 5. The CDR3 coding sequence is TGTGCCACCACTGAGGGGGCGGACACTGAAGCTTTCTTT. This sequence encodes CATTEGADTEAFF.

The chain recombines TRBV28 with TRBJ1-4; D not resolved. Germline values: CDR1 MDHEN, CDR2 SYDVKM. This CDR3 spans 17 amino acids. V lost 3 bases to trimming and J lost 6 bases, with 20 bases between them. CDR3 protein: CASSFPRRSLGDEKLFF. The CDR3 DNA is TGTGCCAGCAGTTTTCCCAGGCGTAGCCTCGGGGATGAAAAACTGTTTTTT.